This entry lists 23 T cell receptor beta chains sequenced from one sample in a study of cytomegalovirus exposure and HLA in healthy donors. 13 Jbeta primers and 60 Vbeta primers were used for the PCR. Some clones are missing from TCRdb's copy, which holds only in-frame ones; the method was immunoSEQ multiplex PCR. Counted here are more than 110,000 clones, 73% occurring once; the ten biggest clones make up approximately 15%. Sequencing input: PBMCs. These receptors were collected from a human donor in good health.

The rearrangement uses TRBV11-2 and TRBJ1-3; D not certain. Trimming left V 1 base short and J 1 base short, with 5 bases between. The CDR3 is made up of 14 amino acids. CDR1 is SGHAT, CDR2 FQNNGV, per germline. In DNA form, the CDR3 reads TGTGCCAGCAGCTTAGGTCTGTCTGGAAACACCATATATTTT. Its translation is CASSLGLSGNTIYF.

The table lists this clone with a few counts. The V gene is TRBV2, the J gene TRBJ1-4; 9 nucleotides match TRBD1. Trimming took 1 base from V and 10 from J; bases not matched to a gene: 10. The germline V gene encodes CDR1 SNHLY and CDR2 FYNNEI. The CDR3 has 16 amino acids. Here the CDR3 DNA reads TGTGCCAGCAGTGAAGAGTGGGGGACAGGGTACGGAAAACTGTTTTTT. Residues: CASSEEWGTGYGKLFF.

This clone was observed once. CDR3 sequence: CASSQTDSSSGYTF. The CDR3 DNA is TGCGCCAGCAGCCAAACGGACAGCTCTAGCGGCTACACCTTC. The genes are TRBV4-1 and TRBJ1-2, with TRBD1 as a possible D gene (6 bases). Germline V lookup: CDR1 MGHRA, CDR2 YSYEKL. This CDR3 has 14 residues. V gave up 2 bases and J gave up 8 bases, with 15 bases separating them.

The V and J genes are TRBV7-9 and TRBJ1-1; a possible D gene is TRBD1 (6 bases). Trimming removed 5 bases from V and 0 bases from J, with 13 bases in between. CDR1 and CDR2 (germline): SEHNR, FQNEAQ (reference sequence). This CDR3 is built from 15 residues. CDR3 in DNA: TGTGCCAGCAGCCTCCCCACAGGGATGAACACTGAAGCTTTCTTT. Amino acids: CASSLPTGMNTEAFF.

The chain recombines TRBV7-9 with TRBJ2-5, with TRBD1 matching 7 bases. The V and J ends lost 4 bases and 5 bases, in that order; junction bases with no gene match: 7. This CDR3 is 14 amino acids long. The germline V gene encodes CDR1 SEHNR and CDR2 FQNEAQ (reference sequence). The CDR3 reads CASSSDDRDETQYF. The DNA of the CDR3 is TGTGCCAGCAGCTCCGATGACAGGGACGAGACCCAGTACTTC.

The V and J genes are TRBV7-9 and TRBJ2-5, with a weak D call TRBD1 (6 bases). This CDR3 comprises 12 residues. V was trimmed by 1 base and J by 12 bases, leaving 12 bases between them. Germline V gene data show CDR1 as SEHNR and CDR2 as FQNEAQ (reference sequence). The CDR3, as DNA: TGTGCCAGCAGCTTAGATGAGACAGGAAAGTACTTC. This gives the protein CASSLDETGKYF. Complete variable domain (other parts from reference TRBV7-9 and TRBJ2-5): DTGVSQNPRHKITKRGQNVTFRCDPISEHNRLYWYRQTLGQGPEFLTYFQNEAQLEKSRLLSDRFSAERPKGSFSTLEIQRTEQGDSAMYLCASSLDETGKYFGPGTRLLVL.

The V call is TRBV6-1, the J call TRBJ2-7; 9 bases match TRBD1. V dropped 6 bases and J dropped 9; count of bases not matched to a gene: 12. This CDR3 region has 14 residues. CDR1 and CDR2 (germline): MNHNS, SASEGT. The chain's CDR3 is CASSEQGAQVGQYF. CDR3 DNA sequence: TGTGCCAGCAGCGAACAGGGGGCGCAGGTCGGGCAGTACTTC.

The chain carries TRBV11-3 and TRBJ2-7, with TRBD1 identical over 10 bases. Unmatched junction bases numbered 6, after V lost 2 bases and J lost 5 bases. Germline CDR1 SGHNT, CDR2 YENEEA. The CDR3 spans 15 residues. CDR3 sequence: CASSLIIGTGDEQYF. CDR3 bases: TGTGCCAGCAGCTTAATCATAGGGACAGGGGACGAGCAGTACTTC.

This sequence joins TRBV2 and TRBJ1-2, with D tentatively TRBD1 (6 bases). Germline values: CDR1 SNHLY, CDR2 FYNNEI. The V and J ends lost 6 bases and 2 bases respectively, with 16 bases between them. There are 15 residues in the CDR3. The CDR3 here is CASRMMTGWNYGYTF. In nucleotides, the CDR3 is TGTGCCAGCAGAATGATGACAGGTTGGAACTATGGCTACACCTTC.

The chain recombines TRBV2 with TRBJ1-3, with D uncertain. The CDR3 is 16 amino acids. Germline V gives CDR1 SNHLY, CDR2 FYNNEI. V lost 4 bases and J 4 bases, leaving 17 bases between the germline ends. The CDR3 sequence: CASSATISRAGNTIYF. Here the CDR3 DNA reads TGTGCCAGCAGTGCCACAATTTCGAGGGCCGGAAACACCATATATTTT.

The rearrangement links TRBV5-1 to TRBJ2-5, with a weak D call TRBD2 (6 bases). Germline lookup yields CDR1 SGHRS and CDR2 YFSETQ. The CDR3 runs to 14 residues. The V gene lost 2 bases and the J gene lost 7 bases, with 15 bases spanning the gap. The CDR3 spells CASSFNRPEGTQYF. The CDR3 coding sequence is TGCGCCAGCAGCTTTAACAGGCCGGAGGGGACCCAGTACTTC.

The chain is built from TRBV5-4 and TRBJ2-5, with 9 positions matching TRBD1. Trimming took 5 bases from V and 1 from J; bases not matched to a gene: 3. This CDR3 has 14 amino acids. The germline CDR1 and CDR2 sequences are SGHNT and YYREEE (reference sequence). CDR3 in DNA: TGTGCCAGCAGAAAGGACAGGGGCCAAGAGACCCAGTACTTC. Its translation: CASRKDRGQETQYF.

This chain links TRBV27 with TRBJ1-2; 8 bases are a match to TRBD1. CDR3 size: 13 residues. V dropped 8 bases and J dropped 4; count of bases not matched to a gene: 6. Germline lookup yields CDR1 MNHEY and CDR2 SMNVEV (reference sequence). Here the CDR3 reads CASGTGLFYGYTF. The CDR3 region has the DNA TGTGCCAGCGGGACAGGTCTCTTCTATGGCTACACCTTC.

The chain couples TRBV27 to TRBJ2-7; 10 bases fit TRBD2. CDR3 length: 15 residues. Germline V gene lookup returns CDR1 MNHEY and CDR2 SMNVEV (reference sequence). V lost 3 bases to trimming and J lost 4 bases; unmatched junction nucleotides: 6. CDR3 amino acids: CASSFYSGRGYEQYF. The CDR3 DNA sequence: TGTGCCAGCAGTTTCTACAGCGGGAGGGGTTACGAGCAGTACTTC.

This clone has just a few counts. CDR3 protein: CSALGAGTEAFF. As DNA, the CDR3 is TGCAGCGCCCTAGGCGCGGGCACTGAAGCTTTCTTT. The chain uses TRBV29-1 and TRBJ1-1, with unresolved D. The CDR3 covers 12 residues. Germline-derived CDR1 and CDR2 are SQVTM and ANQGSEA. Trimming pared 7 bases from V and 4 bases from J, leaving 13 bases between.

With respect to this clone: One junction end disagrees with the germline gene, perhaps due to a read error. The rearrangement uses TRBV6-5 and TRBJ1-2, with D maybe TRBD1 (6 bases). The CDR3 totals 12 residues. Germline CDR1 MNHEY, CDR2 SVGAGI. In nucleotides, the CDR3 is TGTGCCAGCAGTCCCCCGGGGGGGGGCTACTCCTTC. Translated, it gives CASSPPGGGYSF.

The chain links TRBV7-9 to TRBJ2-2, with D possibly matching TRBD2 (7 bases). This CDR3 is 15 amino acids long. V gave up 10 bases and J gave up 2 bases, with 17 bases separating them. Germline lookup yields CDR1 SEHNR and CDR2 FQNEAQ (reference sequence). CDR3 sequence (DNA): TGTGCCAACAGTTTGACGGGGGGCAACACCGGGGAGCTGTTTTTT. Protein sequence: CANSLTGGNTGELFF.

A remark on this clone: One junction end disagrees with the germline gene, perhaps due to a read error. The V and J genes are TRBV7-7 and TRBJ2-2, with 9 bases identical to TRBD1. Looked up from germline, CDR1 is SSHAT and CDR2 is FNYEAQ (reference sequence). The CDR3 totals 17 residues. CDR3 in amino acids: CASSFSRDRANTGELFF. CDR3 in DNA: TGTGCTAGCAGCTTTTCAAGGGACAGGGCAAACACCGGGGAGCTGTTTTTT. The full variable domain, with the rest looked up from reference TRBV7-7 and TRBJ2-2, is GAGVSQSPRYKVTKRGQDVTLRCDPISSHATLYWYQQALGQGPEFLTYFNYEAQPDKSGLPSDRFSAERPEGSISTLTIQRTEQRDSAMYRCASSFSRDRANTGELFFGEGSRLTVL.

This clone has more than one count but fewer than ten. The V gene is TRBV6-6, the J gene TRBJ1-2; D is perhaps TRBD1 (5 bases). From germline, CDR1 is MNHNY and CDR2 SVGAGI (reference sequence). CDR3 length: 14 residues. V was pared by 7 bases and J by 4 bases, with 16 bases between. CDR3: CASTRGTGAYGYTF. The CDR3 DNA reads TGTGCCAGCACCCGTGGCACAGGAGCCTATGGCTACACCTTC.

The chain employs TRBV6-5 and TRBJ2-1, with a tentative D call TRBD2 (6 bases). The CDR3 consists of 14 residues. Germline lookup yields CDR1 MNHEY and CDR2 SVGAGI. V dropped 2 bases and J dropped 3 bases, with 8 bases sitting between them. CDR3 loop: CASSYAGFYNEQFF. The CDR3 nucleotides are TGTGCCAGCAGTTACGCGGGGTTCTACAATGAGCAGTTCTTC.

V and J are TRBV5-1 and TRBJ2-7; 15 bases align to TRBD2. The CDR3 loop spans 16 amino acids. Germline values: CDR1 SGHRS, CDR2 YFSETQ. V gave up 3 bases and J gave up 7 bases; unmatched junction bases: 8. Here the CDR3 reads CASSSGLAGGPREQYF. The CDR3 coding sequence is TGCGCCAGCAGCTCCGGACTAGCGGGGGGGCCCCGGGAGCAGTACTTC.

The chain recombines TRBV4-1 with TRBJ2-7, with 7 bases that match TRBD2. CDR3 length equals 16 residues. The V gene end was trimmed by 0 bases and the J gene end by 6 bases; junction bases not matched to a gene: 11. Germline V gives CDR1 MGHRA, CDR2 YSYEKL. The chain's CDR3 is CASSQEHGEGWGEQYF. The CDR3 nucleotides read TGCGCCAGCAGCCAAGAACATGGGGAGGGGTGGGGCGAGCAGTACTTC.

The chain recombines TRBV5-1 with TRBJ2-1; TRBD1 is a possible D gene (7 bases). The germline V gene encodes CDR1 SGHRS and CDR2 YFSETQ. This CDR3 contains 14 residues. The V gene lost 0 bases and the J gene lost 10 bases, with 14 bases spanning the gap. CDR3 in amino acids: CASSLGQGLNEQFF. CDR3 DNA sequence: TGCGCCAGCAGCTTGGGACAGGGACTTAACGAGCAGTTCTTC.